The 9 T cell receptor beta chains reported below all come from one sample, sequenced in a study of blood T cell repertoires in COVID-19 (dated by TCRdb to about 2020). The library relied on the immunoSEQ multiplex PCR assay. TCRdb took this table from immuneACCESS and kept in-frame rearrangements with V and J called. Such tables lack part of the clones; where checked against another copy, unresolved V genes explain under half of the gap, and the rest is unexplained. The sample includes 140,000 to 150,000 clones, with 85% to 90% observed a single time. Around 3% of the sample belongs to the ten largest clones. Sequencing was performed on peripheral blood. The source of these receptors is a man aged 60 to 69 with active or convalescent COVID-19.

The J gene is TRBJ1-2, the V gene TRBV7-9; D not resolved. V gave up 0 bases and J gave up 7 bases, with 12 bases separating them. Germline CDR1 reads SEHNR; CDR2 reads FQNEAQ (reference sequence). This CDR3 contains 14 residues. CDR3 sequence reads: CASSLAGSHSGYTF. The CDR3 DNA reads TGTGCCAGCAGCTTAGCGGGGAGTCACAGTGGCTACACCTTC. The whole variable domain, filled in from reference TRBV7-9 and TRBJ1-2, reads DTGVSQNPRHKITKRGQNVTFRCDPISEHNRLYWYRQTLGQGPEFLTYFQNEAQLEKSRLLSDRFSAERPKGSFSTLEIQRTEQGDSAMYLCASSLAGSHSGYTFGSGTRLTVV.

The chain combines TRBV7-3 with TRBJ1-1; TRBD1 might be the D (5 bases). The CDR3 loop spans 14 amino acids. V dropped 5 bases and J dropped 11 bases, with 21 bases sitting between them. Germline V CDR1 and CDR2: SGHTA, FQGTGA. CDR3 DNA: TGTGCCAGCAGCCCACTGGCAGGGTCGGTTGGGGCTTTCTTT. Translating it yields CASSPLAGSVGAFF.

In DNA, the CDR3 is TGTGCCAGCAGTTCCCACGGTCAAGAGACCCAGTACTTC. Translation gives CASSSHGQETQYF. The chain combines TRBV12-3 or TRBV12-4 with TRBJ2-5; D gene unclear. Deletions cut 4 bases from V and 2 bases from J, with 8 bases between. CDR3 size: 13 residues.

The V call is TRBV7-2, the J call TRBJ2-7, with 9 bases aligning to TRBD2. This CDR3 has 14 residues. The ends lost 6 bases at V and 2 bases at J; junction bases unmatched: 5. Germline V lookup: CDR1 SGHTA, CDR2 FQGNSA. The CDR3 is CASSTLAGTYEQYF. CDR3 DNA sequence: TGTGCCAGCAGTACACTAGCGGGTACCTACGAGCAGTACTTC.

The chain combines TRBV10-3 with TRBJ1-3; no firm D call. V lost 4 bases to trimming and J lost 1 base, with 11 bases between them. Germline V gene data show CDR1 as ENHRY and CDR2 as SYGVKD. This CDR3 comprises 15 residues. In DNA, the CDR3 is TGTGCCATCAGTGTTGGAGGGTCTTCTGGAAACACCATATATTTT. It yields the protein CAISVGGSSGNTIYF.

The J gene is TRBJ1-2, the V gene TRBV6-5, with D unclear. Per the germline V gene, CDR1 is MNHEY and CDR2 is SVGAGI. This CDR3 is 15 amino acids long. Trimming pared 8 bases from V and 3 bases from J, leaving 19 bases between. In nucleotides, the CDR3 is TGTGCCAGCCAAGTCACCGCCACTCGAGACTATGGCTACACCTTC. It yields the protein CASQVTATRDYGYTF.

This clone came up a few times. The chain has TRBV5-1 and TRBJ2-1, with 7 bases lining up with TRBD2. J was trimmed by 10 bases and V by 4 bases; bases with no gene match: 8. The germline V gene encodes CDR1 SGHRS and CDR2 YFSETQ. This CDR3 is 13 amino acids long. CDR3 in DNA: TGCGCCAGCAGCCTAAACCCTAGCGGAGAGCAGTTCTTC. Translated, it gives CASSLNPSGEQFF.

The sample holds one count of this clone. The chain employs TRBV15 and TRBJ1-3; perhaps TRBD1 as D (6 bases). Trimming removed 1 base from V and 1 base from J, with 14 bases in between. This CDR3 is 17 amino acids long. Per the germline V gene, CDR1 is LNHNV and CDR2 is YYDKDF (reference sequence). CDR3 protein: CATSRGRTGSSGNTIYF. For the CDR3, the DNA is TGTGCCACCAGCAGAGGCCGTACAGGGTCTTCTGGAAACACCATATATTTT.

This clone appeared once. The rearrangement links TRBV7-2 to TRBJ2-1; tentatively, D is TRBD1 (6 bases). The CDR3 loop spans 14 amino acids. Germline CDR1 SGHTA, CDR2 FQGNSA. With 8 bases removed from V and 0 bases from J, the gap between germline ends came to 11 bases. The CDR3 here is CASHQDSSYNEQFF. Written as DNA, the CDR3 is TGTGCCAGCCACCAGGACAGCTCCTACAATGAGCAGTTCTTC.